The TCR beta chain described here comes from a study of long-term antiretroviral therapy in people with HIV. General study points: Investigators report no available data on ART adherence, viral resistance or therapy changes.

CDR3 length equals 17 residues. The V gene's germline CDR1 is SGHTS and CDR2 YDEGEE. V was clipped by 4 bases and J by 2 bases, with 19 bases between them. Run at survey level, the immunoSEQ assay was version v3.0. Generated by immunoSEQ multiplex PCR, the TCRdb table keeps only in-frame clones and is missing some. The sample has about 22,000 clones, about 82% seen once; the top ten hold about 4.6%. Comment on this clone: What it binds is not known.

The input for sequencing was unsorted PBMCs, taken 1.3 years after starting antiretroviral therapy. This receptor was obtained from a man aged 55 to 70 with HIV. The genes are TRBV5-8 and TRBJ1-5, with TRBD1 as a possible D gene (5 bases). The CDR3 loop reads CASSPRDGSYGNQPQHF. DNA for the CDR3: TGTGCCAGCAGCCCCCGGGACGGTAGCTACGGCAATCAGCCCCAGCATTTT.